Included here is one T cell receptor beta chain sequence, with context. An amount of RNA that ranged from roughly 0.5 to 1 ug was reverse transcribed with random hexamers. TCRdb processed the immunoSEQ multiplex PCR reads anew with MiXCR; each CDR3 protein has one entry. The table records about 100,000 distinct CDR3 sequences, roughly 96% of them present only once. The data were taken from a study of CD8 T cells in Susac syndrome. The CDR3 covers 15 residues. CDR1 KGHDR and CDR2 SFDVKD come from the germline V gene. The V end was cut by 1 base, the J end by 6 bases, with 12 bases between. TCR beta sequencing covered blood CD8+ and CD4+ T cells.

The chain carries TRBV24-1 and TRBJ2-1; D possibly corresponds to TRBD1 (6 bases). This TCR was recovered from a human donor with Susac syndrome. The specimen sequenced was CD8+ T cells from PBMCs. Here the CDR3 DNA reads TGTGCCACCAGTGATTTCAGGGGTGCCCTCAATGAGCAGTTCTTC. The encoded protein is CATSDFRGALNEQFF.